This TCR beta chain was documented in a study of T cells in Graves' hyperthyroidism and ophthalmopathy. This CDR3 comprises 14 residues. V was pared by 8 bases and J by 1 base, with 12 bases between. This clonotype was counted only a few times. This may stem from a read error, because a much larger clone lies one nucleotide away. RNA transcripts provided the source from which TCR beta CDR3 regions were amplified. Initially, a first-round RT-PCR of the TCR CDR3 employed the HTBI primer set. TCRdb re-called the multiplex PCR reads through MiXCR, storing one row per CDR3 protein. Of approximately 640,000 distinct CDR3 sequences in the sample, about a sixth were seen once. A patient was excluded if there was uncontrolled infection, other autoimmune disease, pregnancy or lactation.

The genes are TRBV12-3 or TRBV12-4 and TRBJ2-1, with TRBD2 as a possible D gene (5 bases). The sequence came from a woman in her 30s with Graves' hyperthyroidism. Sequencing was carried out using blood. CDR3 in DNA: TGTGCCAGCGCAAGCGGTTATTCCTACAATGAGCAGTTCTTC. Its translation: CASASGYSYNEQFF.